This TCR beta chain was identified during a study of cytomegalovirus exposure and HLA in healthy donors. Study context: T cells numbering some 170 million yielded 117 million unique TCR beta sequences in an earlier analysis.

This clone has more than one count but fewer than ten. Its target is not known. Study observations and caveats: The number of N-insertions in an Asian-associated ancestry cluster was reportedly below the 666-donor mean in a later analysis. Several top significant clusters appeared, in a later analysis, to be linked to common viral pathogens. Analyses of presence and absence presupposed an approximately uniform sequencing depth across donors.

Germline trimming cut 9 bases from V and 5 bases from J; bases unmatched to any gene: 11. This CDR3 spans 14 amino acids. Germline lookup yields CDR1 MGHDK and CDR2 SYGVNS. Amplification used 60 Vbeta primers and 13 Jbeta primers. Assay: immunoSEQ multiplex PCR; the TCRdb copy retains only in-frame clones and omits some. The table shows tens of thousands of clones, with more than 70% occurring only once. The V call is TRBV25-1, the J call TRBJ2-7; TRBD1 aligns across 9 bases. The source of this sequence is a middle-aged man in good health and CMV-seronegative. Source material: PBMCs. The DNA of the CDR3 is TGTGCCAGAATTCAACCCGGGACAGGGAACGAGCAGTACTTC. Protein: CARIQPGTGNEQYF.